This T cell receptor (beta chain) was profiled in a study of response to subunit inactivated influenza vaccine. This clonotype was detected many times. Its target is not known. Findings and caveats of the study: Each seasonal influenza vaccination recruits few new T cells, the authors suggested.

The CDR3 loop spans 15 amino acids. CDR1 is SGHTA, CDR2 FQGTGA, per germline. The V and J ends lost 2 bases and 0 bases, in that order; junction bases with no gene match: 3. TCRdb called the RT-PCR reads again in MiXCR, with one record for every CDR3 protein. The sample shows about 650,000 distinct CDR3 sequences, less than 15% of them seen only once. The receptor's source is a man aged 45-60 years who received an inactivated influenza vaccine. This rearrangement joins TRBV7-3 to TRBJ1-2; 7 positions match TRBD1. The material was PBMCs from blood, obtained 14 to 15 days before vaccination. The CDR3 DNA follows: TGTGCCAGCAGCTTAGAGGGACAGTCTAACTATGGCTACACCTTC. Amino acid sequence: CASSLEGQSNYGYTF.